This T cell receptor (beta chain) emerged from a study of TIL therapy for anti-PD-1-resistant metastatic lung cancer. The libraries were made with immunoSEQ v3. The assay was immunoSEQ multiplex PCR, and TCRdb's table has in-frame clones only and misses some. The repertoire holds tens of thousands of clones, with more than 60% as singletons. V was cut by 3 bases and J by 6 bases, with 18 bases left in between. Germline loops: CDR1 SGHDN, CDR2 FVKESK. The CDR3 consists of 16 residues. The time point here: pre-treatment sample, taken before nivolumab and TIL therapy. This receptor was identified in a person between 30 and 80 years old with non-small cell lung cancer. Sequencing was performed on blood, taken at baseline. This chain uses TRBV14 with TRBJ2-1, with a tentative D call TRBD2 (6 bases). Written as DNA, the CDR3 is TGTGCCAGCAGCCACGGCGCGGGACGCCTTGGCAATGAGCAGTTCTTC. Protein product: CASSHGAGRLGNEQFF.